The 18 T cell receptor beta chains below come from one sample, sequenced in a study of PD-1 blockade in classical Hodgkin lymphoma. Sequencing used immunoSEQ multiplex PCR; TCRdb keeps in-frame clones, though not all of them. The sample yields 20,000 to 25,000 clones, approximately 70% seen once. Time point described: cycle 4 day 1 (C4D1), after 6 weeks of nivolumab. All trial patients relapsed after autologous stem cell transplantation. Here the sequenced sample was peripheral blood mononuclear cells (PBMCs), taken before the fourth cycle of nivolumab. Receptor source: a human donor with classical Hodgkin lymphoma.

This chain joins TRBV2 and TRBJ1-2, with a tentative D call TRBD1 (6 bases). The CDR3 covers 14 residues. V lost 2 bases and J 2 bases, leaving 9 bases between the germline ends. Germline V CDR1 and CDR2: SNHLY, FYNNEI. CDR3 sequence: CASSESRGNYGYTF. As DNA, the CDR3 is TGTGCCAGCAGTGAATCCAGGGGAAACTATGGCTACACCTTC.

V usage is TRBV7-2 and J usage is TRBJ1-3; D remains ambiguous. The CDR3 extends over 14 amino acids. Trimming shortened V by 4 bases and J by 0 bases, and 7 bases separated the two germline ends. CDR1 and CDR2 (germline): SGHTA, FQGNSA. The CDR3 DNA reads as TGTGCCAGCAGCTCTTTTAGCTCTGGAAACACCATATATTTT. It yields the protein CASSSFSSGNTIYF.

The rearrangement uses TRBV11-3 and TRBJ2-7; 8 nucleotides line up with TRBD2. This CDR3 is built from 15 residues. The V gene end was trimmed by 1 base and the J gene end by 7 bases; junction bases not matched to a gene: 9. From germline, CDR1 is SGHNT and CDR2 YENEEA. Written as DNA, the CDR3 is TGTGCCAGCAGCTTAGGCAGAGCGGGGGACGGGGAGCAGTACTTC. It translates to CASSLGRAGDGEQYF.

The J gene is TRBJ2-3, the V gene TRBV5-1; D remains unclear. Germline V gives CDR1 SGHRS, CDR2 YFSETQ. Trimming removed 1 base from V and 0 bases from J, with 9 bases in between. The CDR3 is 15 residues long. CDR3 sequence: CASSLFPDSTDTQYF. The CDR3 DNA reads TGCGCCAGCAGCTTGTTCCCGGATAGCACAGATACGCAGTATTTT.

V and J are TRBV5-1 and TRBJ1-1; TRBD1 matches at 7 bases. Trimming cost V 2 bases and J 7 bases; bases outside gene matches: 5. Germline CDR1 is SGHRS and CDR2 is YFSETQ. This CDR3 has 13 residues. The CDR3 sequence: CASSFIRDSEAFF. The CDR3 coding sequence is TGCGCCAGCAGCTTCATCCGGGACAGTGAAGCTTTCTTT.

CDR3 loop: CASSSTNDYEQYF. Here the CDR3 DNA reads TGTGCCAGCAGTTCAACGAATGACTACGAGCAGTACTTC. This chain uses TRBV6-6 with TRBJ2-7; D is undetermined. V gave up 4 bases and J gave up 3 bases, with 10 bases separating them. Per the germline V gene, CDR1 is MNHNY and CDR2 is SVGAGI (reference sequence). This CDR3 region has 13 residues.

The chain couples TRBV30 to TRBJ1-1; TRBD1 matches at 9 bases. The CDR3 sequence is 15 residues long. Unmatched junction bases numbered 7, after V lost 2 bases and J lost 3 bases. The germline gives CDR1 GTSNPN, CDR2 SVGIG (reference sequence). For the CDR3, the DNA is TGTGCCTGGAGTCCGAGCGACAGGGGGGACACTGAAGCTTTCTTT. It encodes CAWSPSDRGDTEAFF.

The genes are TRBV6-6 and TRBJ2-7, with 8 nucleotides matching TRBD1. The trim removed 4 bases at V and 7 bases at J, leaving 9 bases unmatched. The length of the CDR3 is 14 residues. The V gene's germline CDR1 is MNHNY and CDR2 SVGAGI (reference sequence). Written as DNA, the CDR3 is TGTGCCAGCAGTTTGAGGCAGGGGGCCAGGGAGCAGTACTTC. As protein: CASSLRQGAREQYF.

The chain links TRBV6-6 to TRBJ2-7; D assignment may be TRBD1 or TRBD2 (5 bases each). The CDR3 has 11 residues. Trimming removed 6 bases from V and 6 bases from J, with 9 bases in between. The germline V gene has CDR1 MNHNY and CDR2 SVGAGI (reference sequence). This CDR3 reads CASSSGREQYF. DNA of the CDR3: TGTGCCAGCAGCTCGGGACGCGAGCAGTACTTC.

The gene calls are TRBV10-3 and TRBJ2-3, with 8 nucleotides matching TRBD1. The CDR3 contains 16 residues. CDR1 and CDR2 (germline): ENHRY, SYGVKD. Trimming cost V 4 bases and J 4 bases; bases outside gene matches: 10. The CDR3 region is CAISAFLQGESDTQYF. The CDR3 DNA reads TGTGCCATCAGTGCATTTTTACAGGGGGAGTCAGATACGCAGTATTTT.

V and J are TRBV10-3 and TRBJ1-6, with no clear D. The CDR3 is 16 residues long. Per the germline V gene, CDR1 is ENHRY and CDR2 is SYGVKD. The V gene lost 3 bases and the J gene lost 0 bases, with 9 bases spanning the gap. The CDR3 is CAISDPGSSYNSPLHF. The CDR3 bases are TGTGCCATCAGTGATCCGGGGAGCTCCTATAATTCACCCCTCCACTTT.

Points on this clone: Distinct nucleotide sequences in the sample also encode this CDR3. The chain joins TRBV5-4 to TRBJ2-2; D gene ambiguous. In germline, CDR1 is SGHNT, CDR2 YYREEE (reference sequence). This CDR3 contains 15 residues. The ends were cut back, 3 bases at V and 0 bases at J, with 9 bases in the middle. The CDR3 is CASSSEVANTGELFF. CDR3 DNA: TGTGCCAGCAGCTCCGAGGTCGCGAACACCGGGGAGCTGTTTTTT. Drawing the rest from reference TRBV5-4 and TRBJ2-2, the complete variable domain is ETGVTQSPTHLIKTRGQQVTLRCSSQSGHNTVSWYQQALGQGPQFIFQYYREEENGRGNFPPRFSGLQFPNYSSELNVNALELDDSALYLCASSSEVANTGELFFGEGSRLTVL.

The chain carries TRBV27 and TRBJ2-7, with 9 bases aligning to TRBD1. V lost 6 bases, J lost 4 bases, and 10 bases stayed unmatched. Germline loops: CDR1 MNHEY, CDR2 SMNVEV (reference sequence). The CDR3 loop spans 15 amino acids. Here the CDR3 reads CASRGFGGQGYEQYV. The CDR3 DNA follows: TGTGCCAGCAGAGGATTCGGGGGACAGGGTTACGAGCAGTACGTC.

This clone has more than one count but fewer than ten. V gene TRBV30 combines with J gene TRBJ1-4; 7 nucleotides agree with TRBD1. Germline V CDR1 and CDR2: GTSNPN, SVGIG (reference sequence). The V and J ends lost 6 bases and 1 base, in that order; junction bases with no gene match: 11. The CDR3 totals 16 residues. DNA for the CDR3: TGTGCCTGTGGGGACAGTCTTCTTCTAACTAATGAAAAACTGTTTTTT. The encoded protein is CACGDSLLLTNEKLFF. The entire variable domain, with the rest obtained from reference TRBV30 and TRBJ1-4, is as follows: SQTIHQWPATLVQPVGSPLSLECTVEGTSNPNLYWYRQAAGRGLQLLFYSVGIGQISSEVPQNLSASRPQDRQFILSSKKLLLSDSGFYLCACGDSLLLTNEKLFFGSGTQLSVL.

V is TRBV6-4 and J is TRBJ2-1, with no clear D. V was shortened by 4 bases and J by 3 bases, with 13 bases between the two germline ends. The CDR3 contains 15 residues. Germline CDR1 reads MRHNA; CDR2 reads SNTAGT. CDR3 sequence reads: CASSGGSNVYNEQFF. The CDR3 DNA is TGTGCCAGCAGTGGGGGTAGTAATGTCTACAATGAGCAGTTCTTC.

The CDR3 nucleotides read TGTGCCAGCAGTTTGTCGGAGACCCAGTACTTC. This sequence encodes CASSLSETQYF. The chain joins TRBV6-7 to TRBJ2-5; D is undetermined. TRBV6-7 is an ORF, with its function uncertain. The CDR3 totals 11 residues. Trimming cost V 4 bases and J 5 bases, with 5 bases left between them.

The chain is built from TRBV7-2 and TRBJ1-1; D call uncertain. The CDR3 has 14 residues. With 5 bases removed from V and 1 base from J, the gap between germline ends came to 11 bases. From germline, CDR1 is SGHTA and CDR2 FQGNSA. CDR3 protein: CASSHPRENTEAFF. The CDR3 DNA sequence: TGTGCCAGCAGCCACCCGCGCGAGAACACTGAAGCTTTCTTT.

This clone has only one observation. This rearrangement joins TRBV4-1 to TRBJ1-5; D call uncertain. There are 16 residues in the CDR3. Germline lookup yields CDR1 MGHRA and CDR2 YSYEKL. Trimming removed 2 bases from V and 3 bases from J, with 14 bases in between. Written as DNA, the CDR3 is TGCGCCAGCAGCCAACGAAGGACTCTTGACAATCAGCCCCAGCATTTT. Its protein is CASSQRRTLDNQPQHF.